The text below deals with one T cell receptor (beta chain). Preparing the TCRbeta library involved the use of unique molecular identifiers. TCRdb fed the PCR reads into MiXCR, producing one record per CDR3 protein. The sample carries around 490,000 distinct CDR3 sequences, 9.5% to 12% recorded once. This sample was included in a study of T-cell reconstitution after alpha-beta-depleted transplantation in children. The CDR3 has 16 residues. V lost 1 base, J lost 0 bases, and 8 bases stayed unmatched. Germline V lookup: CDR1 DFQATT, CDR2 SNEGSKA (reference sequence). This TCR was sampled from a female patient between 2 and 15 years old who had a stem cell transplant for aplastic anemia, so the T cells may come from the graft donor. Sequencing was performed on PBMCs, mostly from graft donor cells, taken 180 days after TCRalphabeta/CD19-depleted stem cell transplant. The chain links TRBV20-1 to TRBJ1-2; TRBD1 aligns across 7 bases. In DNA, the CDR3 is TGCAGTGCTAGAGGTCCGGACAGGAGGCCTAACTATGGCTACACCTTC. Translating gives CSARGPDRRPNYGYTF.